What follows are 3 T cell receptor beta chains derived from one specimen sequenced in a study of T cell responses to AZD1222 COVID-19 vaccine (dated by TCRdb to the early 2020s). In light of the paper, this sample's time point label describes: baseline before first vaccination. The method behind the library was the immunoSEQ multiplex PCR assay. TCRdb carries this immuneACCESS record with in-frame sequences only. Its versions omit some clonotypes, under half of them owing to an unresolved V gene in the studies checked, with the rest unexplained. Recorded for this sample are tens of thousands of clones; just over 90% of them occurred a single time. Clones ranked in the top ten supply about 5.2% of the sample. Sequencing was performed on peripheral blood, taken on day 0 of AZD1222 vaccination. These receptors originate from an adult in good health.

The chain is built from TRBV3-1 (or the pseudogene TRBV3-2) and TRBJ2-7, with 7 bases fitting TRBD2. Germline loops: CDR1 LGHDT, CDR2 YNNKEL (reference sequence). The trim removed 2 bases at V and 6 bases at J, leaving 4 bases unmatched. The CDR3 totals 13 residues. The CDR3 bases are TGTGCCAGCAGCCAAACCGGGACTACCGAGCAGTACTTC. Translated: CASSQTGTTEQYF.

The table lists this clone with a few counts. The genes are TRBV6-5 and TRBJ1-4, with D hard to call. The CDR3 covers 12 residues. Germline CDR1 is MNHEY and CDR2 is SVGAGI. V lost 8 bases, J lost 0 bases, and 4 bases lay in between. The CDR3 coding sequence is TGTGCCAGCCGGGCAACTAATGAAAAACTGTTTTTT. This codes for CASRATNEKLFF.

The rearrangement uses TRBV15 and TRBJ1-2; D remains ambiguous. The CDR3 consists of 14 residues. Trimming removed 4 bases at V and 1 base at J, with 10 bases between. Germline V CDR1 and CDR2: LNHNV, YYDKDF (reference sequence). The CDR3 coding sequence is TGTGCCACCAGCACAACCGGGAGTAACTATGGCTACACCTTC. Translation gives CATSTTGSNYGYTF.